This record covers a single T cell receptor (beta chain). Profiled with immunoSEQ multiplex PCR; TCRdb holds only in-frame clones, not every one. The sample holds about 180,000 clones, about 80% seen once. This sample is drawn from a study of blood T cell repertoires in COVID-19. Material: peripheral blood. This TCR was recovered from a man aged 65 to 79 with active or convalescent COVID-19.

The CDR3 sequence is CASSLGSGTVDGYTF. CDR3 nucleotide sequence: TGTGCCAGCAGCTTAGGTTCTGGGACAGTGGACGGCTACACCTTC. The chain employs TRBV7-9 and TRBJ1-2; TRBD1 agrees at 7 bases. The CDR3 is made up of 15 amino acids. V was pared by 1 base and J by 8 bases, with 10 bases of the junction left unmatched. Germline V gene sequence: CDR1 SEHNR, CDR2 FQNEAQ (reference sequence).